A single sample is the source of the 21 T cell receptor beta chains below, sequenced in a study of shared clonotypes between healthy human individuals. Repertoires were generated with immunoSEQ multiplex PCR, while TCRdb's copy carries only in-frame clones and drops some. In the table there are about 2.4 million clones, 80% to 95% of which are singletons. The specimen was naive CD4+ T cells from PBMCs. As for subset: CD45RA+ positively selected. The source of these receptors is a man between 18 and 35 years old in good health. Some clones in this sample may be carry-over from other donors' samples.

Concerning this clone: The same CDR3 is also encoded by other DNA sequences in this sample. V gene TRBV9 combines with J gene TRBJ2-5; D is uncertain. Per the germline V gene, CDR1 is SGDLS and CDR2 is YYNGEE. Trimming left V 2 bases short and J 2 bases short, with 7 bases between. The CDR3 loop spans 13 amino acids. The CDR3 sequence: CASSVSSQETQYF. The CDR3 DNA reads TGTGCCAGCAGCGTCAGCTCACAAGAGACCCAGTACTTC.

The chain employs TRBV15 and TRBJ2-7, with D hard to call. Germline values: CDR1 LNHNV, CDR2 YYDKDF (reference sequence). This CDR3 comprises 15 residues. The V end was cut by 1 base, the J end by 1 base, with 11 bases between. CDR3 amino acids: CATSRGITDSYEQYF. Here the CDR3 DNA reads TGTGCCACCAGCAGAGGGATTACAGATTCCTACGAGCAGTACTTC.

The chain combines TRBV5-1 with TRBJ2-1, with TRBD2 matching over 12 bases. V dropped 0 bases and J dropped 1; count of bases not matched to a gene: 14. Per the germline V gene, CDR1 is SGHRS and CDR2 is YFSETQ. The CDR3 covers 21 residues. The CDR3 region has the DNA TGCGCCAGCAGCTTGGGACCTCCGGGACTAGCGGGTAAAGCGTCCTACAATGAGCAGTTCTTC. Residues: CASSLGPPGLAGKASYNEQFF.

This chain connects TRBV2 to TRBJ2-5; D is possibly TRBD2 (6 bases). Germline V lookup: CDR1 SNHLY, CDR2 FYNNEI. Trimming stripped 2 bases from V and 5 bases from J, with 12 bases between. This CDR3 spans 14 amino acids. The CDR3: CASSENLASETQYF. The CDR3 nucleotides are TGTGCCAGCAGTGAAAACCTAGCGAGCGAGACCCAGTACTTC.

This chain joins TRBV18 and TRBJ2-5; a weak D match, TRBD1 (5 bases). The V end was cut by 2 bases, the J end by 7 bases, with 14 bases between. Germline-derived CDR1 and CDR2 are KGHSH and LQKENI. CDR3 length: 14 amino acids. The CDR3: CASSPDLQGWTQYF. In DNA form, the CDR3 reads TGTGCCAGCTCACCAGATCTCCAGGGCTGGACCCAGTACTTC.

This clone has a handful of counts. The CDR3 spells CASSNRAGELFF. The CDR3 DNA reads as TGTGCCAGCAGCAACAGGGCCGGGGAGCTGTTTTTT. J is TRBJ2-2 and V is TRBV5-4; TRBD1 is a possible D gene (6 bases). CDR1 is SGHNT, CDR2 YYREEE, per germline (reference sequence). Trimming cost V 4 bases and J 6 bases, with 7 bases left between them. The CDR3 loop spans 12 amino acids.

V gene TRBV2 combines with J gene TRBJ1-4; D not resolved. The CDR3 runs to 15 residues. Between the trimmed V and J ends, which lost 7 bases and 8 bases, there was a span of 20 bases. CDR1 is SNHLY and CDR2 is FYNNEI in the germline V gene. The CDR3 here is CASKEPSNRREKLFF. The CDR3 DNA reads TGTGCCAGCAAAGAGCCTTCCAATCGGCGGGAAAAACTGTTTTTT.

The chain carries TRBV7-3 and TRBJ1-1; D may be TRBD1 (5 bases). The germline gives CDR1 SGHTA, CDR2 FQGTGA. Deletions cut 5 bases from V and 8 bases from J, with 15 bases between. CDR3 length: 13 amino acids. In DNA, the CDR3 is TGTGCCAGCAGCCTCGGGGAGGGGCGAGAAGCTTTCTTT. Encoded protein: CASSLGEGREAFF.

V usage is TRBV6-4 and J usage is TRBJ2-7; 8 nucleotides match TRBD1. J was trimmed by 5 bases and V by 8 bases; bases with no gene match: 5. The V gene's germline CDR1 is MRHNA and CDR2 SNTAGT. The CDR3 consists of 12 residues. The CDR3 here is CASWDRNDEQYF. The CDR3 DNA sequence: TGTGCCAGCTGGGACAGGAACGACGAGCAGTACTTC.

This clone appeared a single time. This chain joins TRBV30 and TRBJ2-4; possibly TRBD1 for D (6 bases). V was pared by 1 base and J by 0 bases, with 10 bases between. In germline, CDR1 is GTSNPN, CDR2 SVGIG (reference sequence). The CDR3 runs to 15 residues. CDR3 sequence: CAWSGAGVAKNIQYF. CDR3 sequence (DNA): TGTGCCTGGAGTGGGGCAGGGGTAGCCAAAAACATTCAGTACTTC.

The chain couples TRBV30 to TRBJ2-5, with 12 bases that match TRBD2. CDR3 length: 16 residues. V was clipped by 0 bases and J by 4 bases; unmatched bases: 6. CDR1 is GTSNPN and CDR2 is SVGIG in the germline V gene (reference sequence). CDR3 sequence reads: CAWSVASGRDRETQYF. For the CDR3, the DNA is TGTGCCTGGAGTGTGGCTAGCGGGAGGGATAGAGAGACCCAGTACTTC.

The chain joins TRBV19 to TRBJ1-1, with unresolved D. Per germline, CDR1 LNHDA and CDR2 SQIVND (reference sequence). The ends were cut back, 1 base at V and 4 bases at J, with 19 bases in the middle. CDR3 size: 17 residues. The DNA of the CDR3 is TGTGCCAGTAGTATAGGAGGAGGCGGCTCGGCGGGCACTGAAGCTTTCTTT. Translated, it gives CASSIGGGGSAGTEAFF.

This clone was counted between two and nine times. This rearrangement joins TRBV2 to TRBJ1-1; TRBD1 agrees at 7 bases. The V segment lost 6 bases and the J segment 3 bases; nucleotides outside the gene matches: 10. Germline CDR1 SNHLY, CDR2 FYNNEI. CDR3 length: 15 residues. CDR3 DNA sequence: TGTGCCAGCAGCCATTTGACAGGGAGGGACACTGAAGCTTTCTTT. Its protein product is CASSHLTGRDTEAFF.

The chain is built from TRBV18 and TRBJ2-7; TRBD2 matches 12 bases. Germline values: CDR1 KGHSH, CDR2 LQKENI. V lost 3 bases, J lost 5 bases, and 8 bases stayed unmatched. The CDR3 has 16 amino acids. CDR3 region: CASSPTLAGGSDEQYF. The CDR3, as DNA: TGTGCCAGCTCACCTACTCTAGCGGGGGGGTCGGACGAGCAGTACTTC.

This rearrangement joins TRBV6-6 to TRBJ2-2, with 8 nucleotides matching TRBD2. CDR1 and CDR2 from the germline V gene are MNHNY and SVGAGI (reference sequence). J gave up 1 base and V 2 bases, and 3 bases lay outside the gene matches. The CDR3 spans 16 residues. The DNA for the CDR3 is TGTGCCAGCAGTTACCTGAGCGGGAGGAACACCGGGGAGCTGTTTTTT. Residues: CASSYLSGRNTGELFF.

This clone was detected only once. V usage is TRBV5-1 and J usage is TRBJ2-7; 11 bases are shared with TRBD2. The V segment lost 5 bases and the J segment 4 bases; nucleotides outside the gene matches: 5. The CDR3 totals 14 residues. CDR1 is SGHRS and CDR2 is YFSETQ in the germline V gene. The CDR3 here is CASRSGTSGYEQYF. The CDR3 nucleotides read TGCGCCAGCAGGTCCGGGACTAGCGGATACGAGCAGTACTTC.

The rearrangement joins TRBV11-3 to TRBJ2-3; the D is unclear. V was cut by 1 base and J by 1 base, with 3 bases left in between. Germline V lookup: CDR1 SGHNT, CDR2 YENEEA. The CDR3 extends over 13 amino acids. CDR3 residues: CASSLVRTDTQYF. The DNA for the CDR3 is TGTGCCAGCAGCTTAGTACGCACAGATACGCAGTATTTT.

J is TRBJ2-7 and V is TRBV27; possibly TRBD2 for D (5 bases). CDR3 length: 15 amino acids. V lost 8 bases to trimming and J lost 3 bases, with 20 bases between them. CDR1 is MNHEY and CDR2 is SMNVEV in the germline V gene (reference sequence). The CDR3, as DNA: TGTGCCAGCGCCCCGGGCACGGCTCGGGGCTACGAGCAGTACTTC. This gives the protein CASAPGTARGYEQYF.

CDR3 nucleotide sequence: TGTGCCAGCAGCGCCGAACTAGCGGGCGAATACGAGCAGTACTTC. Translating it yields CASSAELAGEYEQYF. The rearrangement joins TRBV7-2 to TRBJ2-7, with 9 bases lining up with TRBD2. With V trimmed by 5 bases and J by 4 bases, 9 bases remained unmatched. Germline values: CDR1 SGHTA, CDR2 FQGNSA. The CDR3 sequence is 15 residues long.

The chain carries TRBV6-1 and TRBJ1-1, with D unresolved. Trimming cost V 2 bases and J 1 base, with 14 bases left between them. In germline, CDR1 is MNHNS, CDR2 SASEGT. The CDR3 is 16 residues long. In DNA, the CDR3 is TGTGCCAGCAGTGAAAGCTGGGGTCTAGGGAACACTGAAGCTTTCTTT. Its translation: CASSESWGLGNTEAFF.

This clone was recorded once. The CDR3 sequence: CASSPRRGTGELFF. The CDR3 DNA sequence: TGTGCCAGCAGTCCCCGAAGGGGCACCGGGGAGCTGTTTTTT. The chain employs TRBV5-4 and TRBJ2-2, with D maybe TRBD1 (5 bases). CDR1 and CDR2 (germline): SGHNT, YYREEE (reference sequence). V was clipped by 5 bases and J by 4 bases, with 12 bases between them. This CDR3 has 14 amino acids.